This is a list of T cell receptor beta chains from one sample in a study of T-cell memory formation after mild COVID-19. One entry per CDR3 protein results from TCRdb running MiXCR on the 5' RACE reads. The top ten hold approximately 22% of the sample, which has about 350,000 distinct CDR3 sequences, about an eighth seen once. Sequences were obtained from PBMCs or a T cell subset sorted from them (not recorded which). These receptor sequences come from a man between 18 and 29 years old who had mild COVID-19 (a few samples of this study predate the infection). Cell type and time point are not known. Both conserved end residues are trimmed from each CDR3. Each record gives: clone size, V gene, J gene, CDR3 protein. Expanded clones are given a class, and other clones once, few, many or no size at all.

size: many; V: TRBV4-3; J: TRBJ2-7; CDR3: ASSHPRGASTSSTSRTLLYEQY
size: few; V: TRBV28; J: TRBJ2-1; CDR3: ASSVAGTGRNEQF
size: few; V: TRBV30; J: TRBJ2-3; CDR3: AWSVAALTDTQY
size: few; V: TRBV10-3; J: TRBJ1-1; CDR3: AINPTGNTEAF
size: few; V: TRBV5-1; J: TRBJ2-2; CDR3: ASSLWNRELF
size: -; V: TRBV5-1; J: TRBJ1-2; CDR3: ASSTGQGGGYGYT
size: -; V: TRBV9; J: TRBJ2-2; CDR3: ASSARSGRDTGELF
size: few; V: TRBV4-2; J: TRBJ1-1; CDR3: ASSQEAPRDTEAF
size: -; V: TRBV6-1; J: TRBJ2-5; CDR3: ASSEWTSGASGEETQY
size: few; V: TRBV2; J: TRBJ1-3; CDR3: ASSEAQGLRGNTIY
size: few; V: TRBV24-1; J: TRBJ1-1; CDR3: ATNMGREYEAF
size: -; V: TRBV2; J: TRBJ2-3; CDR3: ASSEGGATSTDTQY
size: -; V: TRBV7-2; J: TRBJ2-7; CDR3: ASSLGILAGLSYEQY
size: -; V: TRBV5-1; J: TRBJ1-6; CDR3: ASSLEAIGNSPLH
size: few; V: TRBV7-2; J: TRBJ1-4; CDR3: ASSETVAVHEKLF
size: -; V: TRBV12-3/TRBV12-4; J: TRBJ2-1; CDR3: ASKKNEQF
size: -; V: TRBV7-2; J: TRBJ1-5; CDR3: ASSTGQGSQPQH
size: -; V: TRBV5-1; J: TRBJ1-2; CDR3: ASSPTGGYYGYT
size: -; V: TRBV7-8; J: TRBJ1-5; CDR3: ASSLLTSQPQH
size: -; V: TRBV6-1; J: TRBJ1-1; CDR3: AIGGIPNTEAF
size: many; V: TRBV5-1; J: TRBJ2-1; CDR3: ASSLEPQTHEQF
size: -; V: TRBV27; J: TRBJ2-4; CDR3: ASSYSPKNIQY
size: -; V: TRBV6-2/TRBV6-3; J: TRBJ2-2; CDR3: ASSPLDVLANTGELF
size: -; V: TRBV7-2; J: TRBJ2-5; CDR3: ASSLPGGPETQY
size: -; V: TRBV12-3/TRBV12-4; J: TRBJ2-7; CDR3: ASSLGASVSEQY
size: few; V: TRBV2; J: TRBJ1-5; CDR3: ASSETGAPQPQH
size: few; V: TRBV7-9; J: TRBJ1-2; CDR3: ASSPTQRLDGYT
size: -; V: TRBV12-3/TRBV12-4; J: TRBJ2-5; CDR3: ASLLAGGSETQY
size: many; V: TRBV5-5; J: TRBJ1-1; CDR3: ASSLGFLGLAEAF
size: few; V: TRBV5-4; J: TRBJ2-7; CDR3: ASSPLRGSSYEQY
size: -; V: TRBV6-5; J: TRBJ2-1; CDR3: ASTYSGARLGEQF
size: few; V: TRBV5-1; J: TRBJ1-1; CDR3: ASKLQGLNTEAF
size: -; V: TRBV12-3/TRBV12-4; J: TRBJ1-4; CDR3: ASSFHAGTNEKLF
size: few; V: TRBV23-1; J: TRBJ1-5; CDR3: ASSQSCPWGQPQH
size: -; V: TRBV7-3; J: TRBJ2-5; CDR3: ASSRGGDPETQY
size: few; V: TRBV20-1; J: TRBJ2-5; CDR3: SASSALTQETQY
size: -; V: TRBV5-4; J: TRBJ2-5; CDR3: ASMGTSGGPQETQY
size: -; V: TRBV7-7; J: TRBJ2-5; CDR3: ASSPGGDFWTQY
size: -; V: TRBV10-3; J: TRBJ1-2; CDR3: AIDTGTRGNYGYT
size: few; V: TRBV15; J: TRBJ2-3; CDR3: ATGRGGLSDTQY
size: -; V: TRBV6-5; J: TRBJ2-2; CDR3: ASSHLTGVPGELF
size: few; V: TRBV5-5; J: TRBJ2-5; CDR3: ASSLAGNEGETQY
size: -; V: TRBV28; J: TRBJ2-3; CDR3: ASSLLAGGLARDTQY
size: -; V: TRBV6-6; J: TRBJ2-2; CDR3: ASSYTQTGPTGELF
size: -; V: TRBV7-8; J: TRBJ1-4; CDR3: ASSPSFGRLF
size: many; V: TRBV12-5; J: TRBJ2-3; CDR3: ASGSPLASGGSTDTQY
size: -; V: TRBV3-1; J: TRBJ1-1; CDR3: ASSPGLRAAF
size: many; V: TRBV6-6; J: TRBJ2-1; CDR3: ASSRGNEQF